The 15 T cell receptor beta chains below come from one sample, sequenced in a study of T cells in women clearing cervical HPV infection. This table comes from immunoSEQ multiplex PCR, and its TCRdb copy is limited to in-frame clones, with some not included. The sample table sets out 25,000 to 30,000 clones. The sample comprised blood buffy coat. The receptors shown here come from a woman aged 18 to 75 with a cervical HPV16 infection that either progressed to CIN3+ or cleared (not recorded which).

Details on this clone: Sequencing ends 3 residues short of the CDR3 end; the germline J gene provides the rest. This chain connects TRBV7-2 to TRBJ2-7; a possible D gene is TRBD1 (5 bases). This CDR3 has 13 amino acids. The V gene's germline CDR1 is SGHTA and CDR2 FQGNSA. With 1 base removed from V and 3 bases from J, the gap between germline ends came to 7 bases. CDR3 DNA (partial): TGTGCCAGCAGCTTAGACAGGAGCTACGAG. Encoded protein: CASSLDRSYE. The entire CDR3 is CASSLDRSYEQYF.

About this clone: Read sequence stops 3 residues before the CDR3 end, and the germline J gene provides the missing end. The chain has TRBV6-2 or TRBV6-3 and TRBJ1-1; 10 positions match TRBD1. The V gene's germline CDR1 is MNHEY and CDR2 SVGEGT. The junction had 7 bases not matched to a gene; V was cut back by 4 bases and J by 5 bases. CDR3 size: 15 residues. The sequenced CDR3 bases are TGTGCCAGCAGTTTTAAATGGACAGGGGGAACTGAA. Its translation: CASSFKWTGGTE. The whole CDR3 sequence reads CASSFKWTGGTEAFF.

Regarding this clone: Read data end 3 residues before the CDR3 end; the end is taken from the germline J gene. The rearrangement uses TRBV5-6 and TRBJ2-7; D call uncertain. This CDR3 has 12 residues. The V end lost 2 bases, the J end lost 4 bases, and 7 bases lay between the germline ends. Germline V gene data show CDR1 as SGHDT and CDR2 as YYEEEE. The CDR3 protein is CASSLIQYEQYF. CDR3 bases read: TGTGCCAGCAGCTTAATACAGTACGAG.

Note on this clone: Sequencing ends 3 residues short of the CDR3 end; the germline J gene provides the rest. V gene TRBV6-2 or TRBV6-3 combines with J gene TRBJ1-4; a weak D match, TRBD1 (5 bases). Germline V gives CDR1 MNHEY, CDR2 SVGEGT. This CDR3 has 14 amino acids. The CDR3: CASSYLEGNSPLFF. CDR3 DNA (partial): TGTGCCAGCAGTTACTTGGAGGGGAATTCACCA.

On this clone: The read terminates 3 residues ahead of where the CDR3 ends, so the germline J gene completes it. The V call is TRBV5-1, the J call TRBJ2-5, with TRBD1 identical over 7 bases. CDR1 and CDR2 from the germline V gene are SGHRS and YFSETQ. V shed 4 bases and J 5 bases; nucleotides not matched to a gene: 11. This CDR3 is built from 15 residues. This CDR3 reads CASSPPTGWGETQYF. CDR3 DNA (partial): TGCGCCAGCAGCCCCCCGACAGGGTGGGGTGAGACC.

A remark on this clone: The CDR3 end is not reached by the read, which stops 3 residues before it; the germline J gene fills it in. The chain links TRBV5-4 to TRBJ2-7, with D perhaps matching TRBD1 (5 bases). The V and J ends lost 0 bases and 3 bases respectively, with 7 bases between them. Per the germline V gene, CDR1 is SGHNT and CDR2 is YYREEE (reference sequence). The CDR3 length is 13 residues. The part of the CDR3 DNA that was read is TGTGCCAGCAGCTTGGACAGGCTCTACGAG. Its protein product is CASSLDRLYE. The full-length CDR3 reads as CASSLDRLYEQYF.

Details on this clone: The read finishes 3 residues shy of the CDR3 end, and the germline J gene is used to complete it. This rearrangement joins TRBV14 to TRBJ1-1; a possible D gene is TRBD1 (6 bases). The V end was cut by 4 bases, the J end by 6 bases, with 12 bases between. This CDR3 spans 13 amino acids. CDR1 and CDR2 from the germline V gene are SGHDN and FVKESK. The CDR3 here is CASSPQGIAEAFF. CDR3 DNA, as far as it was read: TGTGCCAGCAGCCCGCAGGGGATAGCTGAA.

Regarding this clone: The CDR3 goes on 3 residues after the read ends, and that part is filled in from the germline J gene. The chain couples TRBV20-1 to TRBJ1-1, with D maybe TRBD1 (5 bases). Germline CDR1 and CDR2: DFQATT and SNEGSKA (reference sequence). This CDR3 is built from 12 residues. CDR3 DNA, as far as it was read: TGCAGTGCTAGGGGGGGGATGGGGGTC. It codes for CSARGGMGV. The CDR3 in its entirety is CSARGGMGVAFF.

A note on this clone: The sequenced fragment ends 3 residues before the CDR3 boundary, so the rest is inferred from the germline J gene. The V call is TRBV2, the J call TRBJ2-7; 10 nucleotides match TRBD1. CDR3 size: 15 residues. The V gene end was trimmed by 6 bases and the J gene end by 3 bases; junction bases not matched to a gene: 8. Germline values: CDR1 SNHLY, CDR2 FYNNEI. The sequenced part of the CDR3 DNA is TGTGCCAGCAGAGACAAGACAGGGGGCATCTACGAG. This encodes CASRDKTGGIYE. The complete CDR3 protein is CASRDKTGGIYEQYF.

A note on this clone: The CDR3 goes on 3 residues after the read ends, and that part is filled in from the germline J gene. V gene TRBV18 combines with J gene TRBJ1-4; D perhaps matches TRBD1 (5 bases). V gave up 1 base and J gave up 3 bases, with 9 bases separating them. The CDR3 length is 15 residues. Germline values: CDR1 KGHSH, CDR2 LQKENI. The CDR3 spells CASSPRGAPNEKLFF. The sequenced part of the CDR3 DNA is TGTGCCAGCTCACCACGAGGGGCGCCTAATGAAAAA.

Notes on this clone: One junction end disagrees with the germline gene, perhaps due to a read error. The CDR3 end falls 3 residues outside the read, so it is completed with the germline J gene. The chain employs TRBV4-2 and TRBJ1-4; TRBD1 aligns across 7 bases. This CDR3 is 16 amino acids long. Germline V lookup: CDR1 LGHNA, CDR2 YNFKEQ. CDR3 sequence: CASSQGSTGSGGKLFF. The sequenced CDR3 bases are TGCGCCAGCAGCCAGGGTTCGACAGGGAGTGGGGGAAAA.

As for this clone: Relative to the germline gene, one junction end is altered; a read error may explain this. The read ends 3 residues shy of where the CDR3 ends; the end is completed using the germline J gene. This chain links TRBV18 with TRBJ1-5, with no clear D. Germline V gene sequence: CDR1 KGHSH, CDR2 LQKENI. The CDR3 runs 15 residues. Incomplete CDR3 DNA: TGTGCCAGCTCGAAGGGCGGGAGGAGCAATCGGCCC. As protein: CASSKGGRSNRP. The full CDR3 protein reads CASSKGGRSNRPQHF.

Points on this clone: Sequencing ends 3 residues short of the CDR3 end; the germline J gene provides the rest. The genes are TRBV29-1 and TRBJ2-2; a weak D match, TRBD2 (6 bases). The V and J ends lost 5 bases and 8 bases respectively, with 18 bases between them. From germline, CDR1 is SQVTM and CDR2 ANQGSEA. This CDR3 contains 14 residues. CDR3 protein: CSVQTRLAWGELFF. CDR3 bases read: TGCAGCGTTCAAACACGGCTAGCGTGGGGGGAG.

Note on this clone: Sequencing ends 3 residues short of the CDR3 end; the germline J gene provides the rest. This chain uses TRBV7-3 with TRBJ2-1, with 9 bases that match TRBD2. The CDR3 sequence is 14 residues long. Germline assignment: CDR1 SGHTA and CDR2 FQGTGA. With 5 bases clipped from V and 4 bases from J, the junction kept 3 bases outside the gene matches. The DNA read from the CDR3 is TGTGCCAGCAGCACACTAGCGGGTTACAATGAG. It codes for CASSTLAGYNE. The whole CDR3 is CASSTLAGYNEQFF.

About this clone: Read data end 3 residues before the CDR3 end; the end is taken from the germline J gene. This chain connects TRBV20-1 to TRBJ2-3; 10 nucleotides align to TRBD2. V lost 6 bases to trimming and J lost 2 bases; unmatched junction nucleotides: 5. The germline gives CDR1 DFQATT, CDR2 SNEGSKA (reference sequence). The CDR3 consists of 14 residues. CDR3 sequence: CSARLAGYTDTQYF. The CDR3 DNA, read in part, is TGCAGTGCGCGACTAGCGGGCTACACAGATACG.